Below are 26 T cell receptor beta chains sequenced from a single sample in a study of TIL therapy for anti-PD-1-resistant metastatic lung cancer. Time point meaning: pre-treatment sample, taken before nivolumab and TIL therapy. This was the immunoSEQ v3 assay. Clones were sequenced by immunoSEQ multiplex PCR, and TCRdb holds only the in-frame ones, with some missing. The sample yields about 15,000 clones, roughly 86% seen once. The specimen was blood, collected at baseline. These receptors all come from a person between 25 and 79 years old with non-small cell lung cancer.

Turning to this clone: This CDR3 is also generated by other DNA sequences in the sample. This chain links TRBV7-8 with TRBJ1-1, with D perhaps TRBD1 (6 bases). The CDR3 length is 12 residues. Germline CDR1 is SGHVS and CDR2 is FQNEAQ. V was shortened by 4 bases and J by 7 bases, with 10 bases between the two germline ends. In nucleotides, the CDR3 is TGTGCCAGCAGCTCCAGGGGAAATGAAGCTTTCTTT. Its translation: CASSSRGNEAFF.

This chain connects TRBV7-8 to TRBJ1-2; 7 nucleotides agree with TRBD1. V trimming: 5 bases; J trimming: 5 bases; junction bases outside the gene matches: 11. The CDR3 sequence is 15 residues long. Germline CDR1 and CDR2: SGHVS and FQNEAQ. CDR3 sequence: CASSPSTGQPYGYTF. CDR3 bases: TGTGCCAGCAGCCCCTCGACAGGGCAGCCGTATGGCTACACCTTC.

V and J are TRBV30 and TRBJ2-4, with a tentative D call TRBD2 (5 bases). Germline CDR1 GTSNPN, CDR2 SVGIG (reference sequence). Between the trimmed V and J ends, which lost 1 base and 2 bases, there was a span of 15 bases. The CDR3 runs 16 residues. CDR3 amino acids: CAWSGERDTSKNIQYF. CDR3 in DNA: TGTGCCTGGAGTGGGGAACGGGATACGTCCAAAAACATTCAGTACTTC.

The chain recombines TRBV5-6 with TRBJ2-2; D possibly corresponds to TRBD1 (5 bases). The germline V gene encodes CDR1 SGHDT and CDR2 YYEEEE. The CDR3 extends over 17 amino acids. The V end was cut by 2 bases, the J end by 2 bases, with 16 bases between. The CDR3 region is CASSLRVSGLNTGELFF. The CDR3 DNA follows: TGTGCCAGCAGCTTAAGGGTATCAGGGTTAAACACCGGGGAGCTGTTTTTT.

The sample holds one count of this clone. The CDR3 DNA follows: TGTGCCAGCAGCCGGATCAGTAACAATCAGCCCCAGCATTTT. As protein: CASSRISNNQPQHF. The V and J genes are TRBV6-5 and TRBJ1-5, with D hard to call. V gave up 6 bases and J gave up 3 bases, with 12 bases separating them. The V gene's germline CDR1 is MNHEY and CDR2 SVGAGI. The CDR3 loop spans 14 amino acids.

The J gene is TRBJ1-6, the V gene TRBV25-1, with D uncertain. This CDR3 is 13 amino acids long. The germline CDR1 and CDR2 sequences are MGHDK and SYGVNS. Trimming stripped 4 bases from V and 13 bases from J, with 14 bases between. CDR3 in amino acids: CASSGWSRAPLHF. The CDR3 region has the DNA TGTGCCAGCAGTGGTTGGTCCCGAGCGCCCCTCCACTTT.

This chain's CDR3 is CSDWTSGRNGELFF. The CDR3 bases are TGCAGCGATTGGACTAGCGGGAGGAACGGGGAGCTGTTTTTT. The V call is TRBV29-1, the J call TRBJ2-2, with TRBD2 identical over 14 bases. The V gene's germline CDR1 is SQVTM and CDR2 ANQGSEA. This CDR3 region has 14 residues. The V and J ends lost 7 bases and 7 bases, in that order; junction bases with no gene match: 5.

This clone was observed a single time. The chain recombines TRBV29-1 with TRBJ2-1; 11 bases are a match to TRBD2. CDR1 and CDR2 (germline): SQVTM, ANQGSEA. This CDR3 spans 14 amino acids. J gave up 10 bases and V 4 bases, and 9 bases lay outside the gene matches. The CDR3 sequence: CSVGLAGRKREQFF. In DNA, the CDR3 is TGCAGCGTTGGACTAGCGGGACGGAAACGGGAGCAGTTCTTC.

The chain links TRBV30 to TRBJ1-5; D unresolved. CDR1 GTSNPN and CDR2 SVGIG come from the germline V gene (reference sequence). The CDR3 covers 13 residues. V was pared by 1 base and J by 9 bases, with 13 bases between. CDR3 residues: CAWSAYGSGPQHF. CDR3 bases: TGTGCCTGGAGTGCTTACGGCTCAGGGCCCCAGCATTTT.

The rearrangement uses TRBV7-9 and TRBJ2-2; 10 nucleotides match TRBD2. The length of the CDR3 is 15 residues. Germline trimming cut 4 bases from V and 5 bases from J; bases unmatched to any gene: 4. Germline V gives CDR1 SEHNR, CDR2 FQNEAQ (reference sequence). CDR3 sequence reads: CASSSTGLATGELFF. DNA of the CDR3: TGTGCCAGCAGCTCAACGGGACTAGCGACCGGGGAGCTGTTTTTT.

V gene TRBV29-1 combines with J gene TRBJ2-2; 8 positions agree with TRBD1. The CDR3 is 16 residues long. Germline CDR1 reads SQVTM; CDR2 reads ANQGSEA. Trimming took 6 bases from V and 0 from J; bases not matched to a gene: 9. CDR3 nucleotides: TGCAGCGTGGGACAGGTGCCTCCCGCGAACACCGGGGAGCTGTTTTTT. It yields the protein CSVGQVPPANTGELFF.

The table lists this clone with a count of one. The genes are TRBV28 and TRBJ1-6; 11 nucleotides agree with TRBD1. The CDR3 loop spans 16 amino acids. Germline assignment: CDR1 MDHEN and CDR2 SYDVKM. Trimming at V came to 7 bases and at J to 3 bases, leaving 5 bases not matched to a gene. The CDR3 DNA reads as TGTGCCAGCACCGGGACAGGGGGATACTATAATTCACCCCTCCACTTT. It translates to CASTGTGGYYNSPLHF.

The chain has TRBV5-1 and TRBJ1-3; D might be TRBD1 (5 bases). The CDR3 consists of 17 residues. Germline CDR1 reads SGHRS; CDR2 reads YFSETQ. Trimming pared 0 bases from V and 4 bases from J, leaving 17 bases between. CDR3 DNA: TGCGCCAGCAGCTTGGCCGGCCCGGGGACTTCAGGAAACACCATATATTTT. This codes for CASSLAGPGTSGNTIYF.

CDR3 sequence reads: CTSSETGTGGYEQYV. CDR3 DNA sequence: TGTACCAGCAGCGAAACCGGGACAGGGGGTTACGAGCAGTACGTC. V usage is TRBV2 and J usage is TRBJ2-7, with TRBD1 matching over 11 bases. CDR3 size: 15 residues. From germline, CDR1 is SNHLY and CDR2 FYNNEI.

The chain is built from TRBV15 and TRBJ1-4; D is possibly TRBD1 (5 bases). The CDR3 sequence is 14 residues long. CDR1 LNHNV and CDR2 YYDKDF come from the germline V gene (reference sequence). V lost 4 bases and J 8 bases, leaving 14 bases between the germline ends. The CDR3 DNA sequence: TGTGCCACCAGCAAATCCCCGGGGGACGAAAAACTGTTTTTT. It yields the protein CATSKSPGDEKLFF.

V and J are TRBV5-5 and TRBJ1-4; 8 bases fit TRBD1. The CDR3 sequence is 16 residues long. J was trimmed by 7 bases and V by 4 bases; bases with no gene match: 12. The germline V gene has CDR1 SGHKS and CDR2 YYEKEE (reference sequence). CDR3 in amino acids: CASSPGPGGRSEKLFF. The CDR3, as DNA: TGTGCCAGCAGCCCGGGGCCAGGGGGCAGGAGTGAAAAACTGTTTTTT.

The chain uses TRBV7-9 and TRBJ1-4; D not resolved. In germline, CDR1 is SEHNR, CDR2 FQNEAQ (reference sequence). This CDR3 has 15 amino acids. V shed 2 bases and J shed 4 bases, with 11 bases lying between them. CDR3 sequence: CASSLTVLNNEKLFF. The CDR3 bases are TGTGCCAGCAGCTTAACAGTTCTGAATAATGAAAAACTGTTTTTT.

This clone was seen only a few times. In DNA form, the CDR3 reads TGTGCTAGTGGTTTTGGGACTAGCGGGAGTATTGGCGGGGAGCTGTTTTTT. It encodes CASGFGTSGSIGGELFF. The chain joins TRBV12-5 to TRBJ2-2, with 14 bases fitting TRBD2. The CDR3 length is 17 residues. V lost 3 bases and J lost 7; bases outside the gene matches: 7. Germline V gene sequence: CDR1 LGHNT, CDR2 FRNRAP.

The rearrangement joins TRBV2 to TRBJ2-3; D call uncertain. Germline V gives CDR1 SNHLY, CDR2 FYNNEI. This CDR3 is 11 amino acids long. The ends were cut back, 7 bases at V and 5 bases at J, with 7 bases in the middle. The CDR3 DNA reads TGTGCCAGCAAAAAAATAGATACGCAGTATTTT. Translation gives CASKKIDTQYF.

With respect to this clone: Its ends do not fully match the called genes, so a read error is possible. This chain links TRBV6-4 with TRBJ1-2; 7 positions agree with TRBD1. Germline-derived CDR1 and CDR2 are MRHNA and SNTAGT. CDR3 length equals 14 residues. Here the CDR3 reads CASSLTGHNDGYTF. In nucleotides, the CDR3 is TGTGCCAGCAGCCTGACAGGGCATAACGATGGCTACACCTTC.

The genes are TRBV25-1 and TRBJ1-1, with TRBD1 as a possible D gene (5 bases). This CDR3 is 12 amino acids long. V was shortened by 4 bases and J by 5 bases, with 8 bases between the two germline ends. Germline V lookup: CDR1 MGHDK, CDR2 SYGVNS. This CDR3 reads CASSVKGTEAFF. The DNA for the CDR3 is TGTGCCAGCAGTGTGAAGGGGACTGAAGCTTTCTTT.

The chain combines TRBV6-6 with TRBJ2-1; no clear D gene. Germline CDR1 is MNHNY and CDR2 is SVGAGI (reference sequence). V was clipped by 6 bases and J by 5 bases, with 8 bases between them. This CDR3 is 12 amino acids long. This CDR3 reads CASRSANNEQFF. CDR3 DNA sequence: TGTGCCAGCAGGTCCGCCAACAATGAGCAGTTCTTC.

The chain recombines TRBV11-1 with TRBJ1-2; D gene unclear. The germline V gene encodes CDR1 SGHAT and CDR2 FQDESV (reference sequence). V was shortened by 5 bases and J by 8 bases, with 15 bases between the two germline ends. The CDR3 length is 13 residues. CDR3 DNA sequence: TGTGCCAGCAGCCTCCGGACGGGCTGGGGCTACACCTTC. Encoded protein: CASSLRTGWGYTF. Looking up the rest from reference TRBV11-1 and TRBJ1-2 gives the full variable domain: EAEVAQSPRYKITEKSQAVAFWCDPISGHATLYWYRQILGQGPELLVQFQDESVVDDSQLPKDRFSAERLKGVDSTLKIQPAELGDSAMYLCASSLRTGWGYTFGSGTRLTVV.

The chain uses TRBV11-3 and TRBJ2-7, with D perhaps TRBD2 (5 bases). Germline V lookup: CDR1 SGHNT, CDR2 YENEEA. There are 13 residues in the CDR3. The V end was cut by 5 bases, the J end by 4 bases, with 12 bases between. The CDR3 loop is CASSVRGVYEQYF. CDR3 in DNA: TGTGCCAGCAGCGTTCGGGGAGTATACGAGCAGTACTTC.

This clone showed up just once. The CDR3 spells CASSIGQVRGGQFF. The CDR3 nucleotides are TGTGCCAGTAGTATAGGACAGGTCCGTGGTGGGCAGTTCTTC. The chain uses TRBV19 and TRBJ2-1, with D perhaps matching TRBD1 (6 bases). From germline, CDR1 is LNHDA and CDR2 SQIVND (reference sequence). The CDR3 runs to 14 residues. V lost 1 base, J lost 12 bases, and 16 bases lay in between.

CDR3 nucleotides: TGTGCCAGCAGTTCGCAGACAGGCATCACTGAAGCTTTCTTT. Encoded protein: CASSSQTGITEAFF. The chain is built from TRBV6-6 and TRBJ1-1; D might be TRBD1 (6 bases). The V gene's germline CDR1 is MNHNY and CDR2 SVGAGI (reference sequence). V shed 4 bases and J shed 4 bases, with 13 bases lying between them. This CDR3 is built from 14 residues.